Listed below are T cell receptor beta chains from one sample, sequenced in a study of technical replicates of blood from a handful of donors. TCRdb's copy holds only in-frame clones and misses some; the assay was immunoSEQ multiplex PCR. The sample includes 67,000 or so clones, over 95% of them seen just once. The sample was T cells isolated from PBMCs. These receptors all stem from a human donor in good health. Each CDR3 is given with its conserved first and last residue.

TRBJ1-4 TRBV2 CASSGRAGPNEKLFF
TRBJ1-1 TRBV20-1 CSAWQASEAFF
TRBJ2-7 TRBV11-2 CASSLAGSHSYEQYF
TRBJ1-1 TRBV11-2 CASSPILPPNTEAFF
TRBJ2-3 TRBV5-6 CASSRMGLADPTSTDTQYF
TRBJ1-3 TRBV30 CAWGTPGNTIYF
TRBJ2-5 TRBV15 CATSSYSEALQETQYF
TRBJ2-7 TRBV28 CASTLGGTRGFYEQYF
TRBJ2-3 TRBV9 CASSAGDRANTDTQYF
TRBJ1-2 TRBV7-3 CASSKGSDYGYTF
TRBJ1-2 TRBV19 CASSTRWEGIDSTRGYTF
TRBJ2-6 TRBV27 CASRWGAGANVLTF
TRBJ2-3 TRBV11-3 CASNLKRDTQYF
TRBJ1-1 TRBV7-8 CASSLTSSGLVTEAFF
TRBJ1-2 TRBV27 CASSSRVGGLVYGYTF
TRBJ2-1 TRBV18 CASSPLAGVSYNEQFF
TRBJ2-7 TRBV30 CAWSVPGQGISYEQYF
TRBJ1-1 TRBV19 CASSKFGSIAFF
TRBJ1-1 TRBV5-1 CASSFGFGGGTEAFF
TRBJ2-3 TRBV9 CASSVAWRGGLDTQYF
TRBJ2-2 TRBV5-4 CASSLVMGELFF
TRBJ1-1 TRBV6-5 CASNTRGTEAFF
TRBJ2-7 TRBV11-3 CASSLGQVVEEQYF
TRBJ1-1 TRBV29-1 CSVASRGARTEAFF
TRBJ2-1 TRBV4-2 CASSQGTGTGIGQFF
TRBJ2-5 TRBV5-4 CASSLSGTQYF
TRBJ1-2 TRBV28 CASSLAPGGWGYTF
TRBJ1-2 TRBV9 CASSVGAGPGPYGYTF
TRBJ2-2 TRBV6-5 CASSRPGMITGELFF
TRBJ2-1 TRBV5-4 CASSTQLAGAVDEQFF
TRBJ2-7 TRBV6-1 CASRGTGTYEQYF
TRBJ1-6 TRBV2 CASSDRQGSNSPLHF
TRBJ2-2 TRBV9 CASSLTSGGMVTGELFF
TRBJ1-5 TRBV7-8 CASSSQLGTGEPNQPQHF
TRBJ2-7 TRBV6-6 CASSYSLTAGSYEQYF
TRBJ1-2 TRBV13 CASSSDRYPYGYTF
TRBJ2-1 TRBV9 CASSASIWDRGQWEQFF
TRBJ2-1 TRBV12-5 CASGRGLASYNEQFF
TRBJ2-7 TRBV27 CASSLWADSLYEQYF
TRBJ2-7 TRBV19 CASSMRGGTGWISSYEQYF
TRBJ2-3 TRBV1 CTSSHPGLAGADTQYF
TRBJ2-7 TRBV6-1 CASSEARQVYEQYF
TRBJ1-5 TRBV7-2 CASSLRRGGPGNQPQHF
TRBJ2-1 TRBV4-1 CASSRDSYNEQFF
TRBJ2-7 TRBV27 CASSLNSGYEQYF
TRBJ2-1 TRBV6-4 CASSIGTEDNEQFF
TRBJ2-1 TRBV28 CASSRRVLVTVF
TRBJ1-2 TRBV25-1 CASSEGSYGYTF
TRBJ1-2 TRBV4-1 CASSHGGSSYGYTF
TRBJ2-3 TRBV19 CASRRGGADTQYF
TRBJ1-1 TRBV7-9 CASSLTVNTEAFF
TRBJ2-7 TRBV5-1 CASSSGTTGGEQYF
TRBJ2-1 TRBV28 CASSLSRSATREQFF
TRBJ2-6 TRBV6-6 CASSRRQSGANVLTF